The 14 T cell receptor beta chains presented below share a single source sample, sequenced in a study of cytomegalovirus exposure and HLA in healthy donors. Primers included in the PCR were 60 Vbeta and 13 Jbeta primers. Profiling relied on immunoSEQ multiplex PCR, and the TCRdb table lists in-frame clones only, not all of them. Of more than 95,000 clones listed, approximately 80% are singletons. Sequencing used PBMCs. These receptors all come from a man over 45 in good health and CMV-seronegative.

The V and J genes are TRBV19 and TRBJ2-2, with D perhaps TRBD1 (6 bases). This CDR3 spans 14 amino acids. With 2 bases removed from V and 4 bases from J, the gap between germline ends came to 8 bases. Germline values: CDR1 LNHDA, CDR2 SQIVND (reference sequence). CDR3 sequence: CASSIKGVTGELFF. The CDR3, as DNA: TGTGCCAGTAGTATAAAGGGGGTCACCGGGGAGCTGTTTTTT.

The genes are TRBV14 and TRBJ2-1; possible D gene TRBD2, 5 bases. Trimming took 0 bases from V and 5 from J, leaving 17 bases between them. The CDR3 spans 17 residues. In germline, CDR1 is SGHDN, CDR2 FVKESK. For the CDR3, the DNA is TGTGCCAGCAGCCAAGATCTAACTAGGTGGGAAGACAATGAGCAGTTCTTC. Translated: CASSQDLTRWEDNEQFF.

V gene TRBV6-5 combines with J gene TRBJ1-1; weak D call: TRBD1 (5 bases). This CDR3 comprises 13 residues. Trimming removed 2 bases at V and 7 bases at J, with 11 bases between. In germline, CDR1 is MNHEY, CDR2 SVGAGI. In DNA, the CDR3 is TGTGCCAGCAGTTACCCAGGGCAGGATGAAGCTTTCTTT. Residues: CASSYPGQDEAFF.

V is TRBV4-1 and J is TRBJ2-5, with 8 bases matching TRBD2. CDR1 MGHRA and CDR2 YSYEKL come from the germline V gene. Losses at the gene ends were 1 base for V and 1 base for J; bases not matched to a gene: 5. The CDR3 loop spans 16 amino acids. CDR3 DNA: TGCGCCAGCAGCCAAGGCCCGGCGGGGGGCCAAGAGACCCAGTACTTC. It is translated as CASSQGPAGGQETQYF.

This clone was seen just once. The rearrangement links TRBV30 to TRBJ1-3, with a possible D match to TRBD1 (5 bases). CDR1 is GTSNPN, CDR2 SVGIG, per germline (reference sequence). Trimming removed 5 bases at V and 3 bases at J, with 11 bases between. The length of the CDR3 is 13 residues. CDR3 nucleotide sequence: TGTGCCTGGTTTGCAGGGTTTGGAAACACCATATATTTT. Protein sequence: CAWFAGFGNTIYF.

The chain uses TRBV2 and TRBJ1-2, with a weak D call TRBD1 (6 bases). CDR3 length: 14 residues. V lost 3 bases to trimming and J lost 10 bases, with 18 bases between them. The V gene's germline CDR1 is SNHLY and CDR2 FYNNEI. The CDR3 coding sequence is TGTGCCAGCAGTGAGGCGAGGACAGTTATTGACTACACCTTC. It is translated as CASSEARTVIDYTF.

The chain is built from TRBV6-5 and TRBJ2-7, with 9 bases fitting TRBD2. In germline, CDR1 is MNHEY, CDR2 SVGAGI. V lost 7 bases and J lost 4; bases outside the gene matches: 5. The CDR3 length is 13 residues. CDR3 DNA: TGTGCCAGCACGTCTAGCGGGGAGTACGAGCAGTACTTC. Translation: CASTSSGEYEQYF.

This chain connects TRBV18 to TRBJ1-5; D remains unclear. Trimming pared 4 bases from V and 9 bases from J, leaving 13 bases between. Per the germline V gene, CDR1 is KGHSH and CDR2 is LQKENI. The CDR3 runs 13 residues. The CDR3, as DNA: TGTGCCAGCTCACAGACGGGATCCTGGCCCCAGCATTTT. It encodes CASSQTGSWPQHF.

CDR3 region: CASSAGGSYNEQFF. CDR3 nucleotides: TGTGCCAGCAGTGCGGGGGGCTCCTACAATGAGCAGTTCTTC. The rearrangement uses TRBV11-1 and TRBJ2-1, with 8 bases lining up with TRBD2. Germline trimming cut 6 bases from V and 0 bases from J; bases unmatched to any gene: 1. There are 14 residues in the CDR3. Per germline, CDR1 SGHAT and CDR2 FQDESV (reference sequence).

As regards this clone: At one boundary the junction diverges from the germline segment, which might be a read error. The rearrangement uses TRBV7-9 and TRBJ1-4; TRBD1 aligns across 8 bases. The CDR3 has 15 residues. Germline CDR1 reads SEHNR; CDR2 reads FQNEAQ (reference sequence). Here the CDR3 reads CSSSLAGGANEKLFF. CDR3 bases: TGTTCCAGCAGCTTAGCAGGGGGCGCGAATGAAAAACTGTTTTTT.

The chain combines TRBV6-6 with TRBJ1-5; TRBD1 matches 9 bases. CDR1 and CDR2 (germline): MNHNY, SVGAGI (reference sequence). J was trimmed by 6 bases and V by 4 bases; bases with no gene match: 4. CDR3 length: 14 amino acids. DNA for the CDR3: TGTGCCAGCAGTTGGGACAGGGTTGGTCAGCCCCAGCATTTT. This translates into CASSWDRVGQPQHF.

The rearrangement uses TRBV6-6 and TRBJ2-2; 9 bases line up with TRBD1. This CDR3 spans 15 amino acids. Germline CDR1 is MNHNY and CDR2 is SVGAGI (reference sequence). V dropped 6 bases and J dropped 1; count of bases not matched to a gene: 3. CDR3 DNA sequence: TGTGCCAGCAGGGGGACAGGGATGAACACCGGGGAGCTGTTTTTT. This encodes CASRGTGMNTGELFF.

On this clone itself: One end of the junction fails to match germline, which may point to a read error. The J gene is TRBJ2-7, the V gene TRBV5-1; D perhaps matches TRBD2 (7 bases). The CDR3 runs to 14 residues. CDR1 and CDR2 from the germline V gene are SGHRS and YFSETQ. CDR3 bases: TGCGCCAGCAGTCCGGAGGGGGGGGGCTACCAGCAGTACTTC. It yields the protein CASSPEGGGYQQYF. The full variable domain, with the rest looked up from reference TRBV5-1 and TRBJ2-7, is KAGVTQTPRYLIKTRGQQVTLSCSPISGHRSVSWYQQTPGQGLQFLFEYFSETQRNKGNFPGRFSGRQFSNSRSEMNVSTLELGDSALYLCASSPEGGGYQQYFGPGTRLTVT.

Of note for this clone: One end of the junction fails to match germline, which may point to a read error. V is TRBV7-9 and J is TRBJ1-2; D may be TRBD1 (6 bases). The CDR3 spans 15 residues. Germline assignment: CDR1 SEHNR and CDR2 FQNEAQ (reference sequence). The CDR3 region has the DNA TGTTCCAGCAGCCCCCAAGGGGGAGCTAACTATGGCTACACCTTC. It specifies CSSSPQGGANYGYTF.